This T cell receptor beta chain was sequenced for a study of a mutant IDH1 vaccine in newly diagnosed glioma. The CDR3 length is 13 residues. Germline CDR1 reads MNHNS; CDR2 reads SASEGT. Trimming pared 5 bases from V and 0 bases from J, leaving 7 bases between. Measured with immunoSEQ multiplex PCR; TCRdb has only the in-frame clones, and not every one. The table lists 65,000 to 85,000 clones, around 90% of them singletons. Specified time point: week 35, safety follow-up. In the vaccine, a single dose held 300 ug of the mutant IDH1 20-mer peptide, along with topical imiquimod. A word on this clone: The antigen remains undetermined.

The receptor comes from a man aged 30 to 39 with glioma. The source material was PBMCs, sampled from a glioma patient whose treatment included an IDH1 peptide vaccine. The chain joins TRBV6-1 to TRBJ2-5, with no clear D. CDR3 in amino acids: CASSQDYQETQYF. The CDR3 bases are TGTGCCAGCAGTCAGGATTACCAAGAGACCCAGTACTTC.